This TCR beta chain was found in a study of T-cell reconstitution after alpha-beta-depleted transplantation in children. This clonotype appeared many times. This sample's TCRbeta library carried unique molecular identifier barcodes. MiXCR, run by TCRdb on the PCR reads, gives a single entry per CDR3 protein. The table lists around 92,000 distinct CDR3 sequences, roughly an eighth of them singletons. The specimen was PBMCs from the stem cell graft donor, collected from the stem cell graft. The sequence came from a human donor who donated a stem cell graft to a child with inherited bone marrow failure.

CDR3 loop: CASSQPTSGSYEQYF. CDR3 DNA sequence: TGCGCCAGCAGCCAGCCAACTAGCGGGAGCTACGAGCAGTACTTC. J is TRBJ2-7 and V is TRBV4-1, with 11 bases aligning to TRBD2. Germline CDR1 reads MGHRA; CDR2 reads YSYEKL. J was trimmed by 3 bases and V by 3 bases; bases with no gene match: 4. This CDR3 region has 15 residues.